This T cell receptor beta chain was observed in a study of shared clonotypes between healthy human individuals. General study points: The authors sampled blood alone, and tissue repertoires likely differ.

Cells designated naive CD8 were CD45RO-negative and were positively selected for CCR7, with terminally differentiated effector memory CD45RA+ cells excluded. A note on this clone: The antigen is undetermined. Within the sample, other DNA sequences also encode this same CDR3.

Trimming at V came to 5 bases and at J to 4 bases, leaving 7 bases not matched to a gene. The CDR3 contains 15 residues. CDR1 and CDR2 (germline): SGHVS, FNYEAQ. Data came from immunoSEQ multiplex PCR; TCRdb stores just in-frame clones and leaves some out. This table holds 1.5 million to 2.5 million clones, around 96% found once. The sample taken for sequencing was naive CD8+ T cells sorted from blood. The V gene is TRBV7-6, the J gene TRBJ2-1; TRBD1 matches at 8 bases. This TCR derives from a young man in good health. CDR3 loop: CASSPGQGPYNEQFF. The DNA for the CDR3 is TGTGCCAGCAGCCCTGGACAGGGTCCTTACAATGAGCAGTTCTTC.